Listed below are T cell receptor beta chains from one sample, sequenced in a study of blood T cells in healthy people across ages. TCRdb processed the 5' RACE reads anew with MiXCR; each CDR3 protein has one entry. The data show approximately 880,000 distinct CDR3 sequences, roughly 52% seen once. The sample taken for sequencing was blood. The receptors were sampled from a man aged 25-45 years in good health. The CDR3 runs from the conserved cysteine through the conserved F or W. D genes are given only for firm matches. Clone size is given for some rows only: seen once, a few or many times, or a class if the clone is expanded.

J | V | size | D | CDR3 | DNA
TRBJ1-1 | TRBV6-1 | . | . | CASSGPTNRYTEAFF | TGTGCCAGCAGCGGACCCACCAATAGGTACACTGAAGCTTTCTTT
TRBJ2-1 | TRBV6-1 | few | . | CASSEPQGNNEQFF | TGTGCCAGCAGTGAACCACAGGGAAACAATGAGCAGTTCTTC
TRBJ2-7 | TRBV27 | many | TRBD1 | CASSLQGAYEQYF | TGTGCCAGCAGTTTACAGGGGGCCTACGAGCAGTACTTC
TRBJ2-1 | TRBV25-1 | . | TRBD1 | CASTEDRGYYNEQFF | TGTGCCAGCACAGAAGACAGGGGCTACTACAATGAGCAGTTCTTC
TRBJ2-5 | TRBV9 | few | . | CASSVGLYQETQYF | TGTGCCAGCAGCGTGGGATTGTACCAAGAGACCCAGTACTTC
TRBJ2-1 | TRBV19 | few | TRBD1 | CASKGQSYNEQFF | TGTGCCAGTAAGGGACAGTCCTACAATGAGCAGTTCTTC
TRBJ1-2 | TRBV3-1 | . | . | CASSQDWLAAPNYGYTF | TGTGCCAGCAGCCAAGATTGGCTGGCCGCGCCTAACTATGGCTACACCTTC
TRBJ2-5 | TRBV25-1 | few | . | CASSEGSRSQYF | TGTGCCAGCAGTGAAGGGTCTAGGAGTCAGTACTTC
TRBJ1-2 | TRBV29-1 | . | . | CSVETGARHTF | TGCAGCGTTGAGACCGGGGCGAGGCACACCTTC
TRBJ1-2 | TRBV28 | . | . | CASSLDRHNYGYTF | TGTGCCAGCAGTTTGGACAGACACAACTATGGCTACACCTTC
TRBJ2-1 | TRBV28 | . | . | CASREDSSSYNEQFF | TGTGCCAGCAGGGAAGACAGTAGCTCCTACAATGAGCAGTTCTTC
TRBJ1-5 | TRBV4-1 | many | . | CASSQGYNQPQHF | TGCGCCAGCAGCCAAGGCTACAATCAGCCCCAGCATTTT
TRBJ1-2 | TRBV20-1 | many | TRBD1 | CSARQGDYGYTF | TGCAGTGCTAGACAGGGGGACTATGGCTACACCTTC
TRBJ2-5 | TRBV7-9 | few | . | CASSPRVPMETQYF | TGTGCCAGCAGCCCCCGGGTTCCGATGGAGACCCAGTACTTC
TRBJ1-5 | TRBV27 | . | . | CASSLGLEGHNQPQHF | TGTGCCAGCAGTTTAGGTTTAGAGGGGCACAATCAGCCCCAGCATTTT
TRBJ2-7 | TRBV3-1 | . | TRBD2 | CASSRRPSGAYGHEQYF | TGTGCCAGCAGCCGTAGACCCAGCGGGGCCTACGGCCACGAGCAGTACTTC
TRBJ2-5 | TRBV9 | . | . | CASSVTDSETQYF | TGTGCCAGCAGCGTGACAGATTCAGAGACCCAGTACTTC
TRBJ2-5 | TRBV4-2 | . | TRBD2 | CASSQVAGGGIQETQYF | TGTGCCAGCAGCCAAGTCGCCGGGGGGGGTATTCAAGAGACCCAGTACTTC
TRBJ2-7 | TRBV20-1 | . | TRBD2 | CSAREAGGPYEQYF | TGCAGTGCTAGAGAAGCGGGAGGGCCCTACGAGCAGTACTTC
TRBJ2-2 | TRBV18 | few | . | CASSPGGNTGELFF | TGTGCCAGCTCACCAGGAGGTAACACCGGGGAGCTGTTTTTT
TRBJ2-6 | TRBV30 | few | TRBD1 | CAWTETGASGANVLTF | TGTGCCTGGACCGAGACAGGGGCCTCTGGGGCCAACGTCCTGACTTTC
TRBJ2-7 | TRBV20-1 | few | TRBD1 | CSAAGQGASYEQYF | TGCAGTGCTGCGGGACAGGGGGCCTCCTACGAGCAGTACTTC
TRBJ1-1 | TRBV6-1 | . | TRBD1 | CASTQDRVWTEAFF | TGTGCCAGCACCCAAGACAGGGTGTGGACTGAAGCTTTCTTT
TRBJ2-7 | TRBV20-1 | few | TRBD1 | CSASGDRDSEQYF | TGCAGTGCTAGCGGGGACAGGGACAGCGAGCAGTACTTC
TRBJ1-2 | TRBV7-3 | . | . | CASSHDTANYGYTF | TGTGCCAGCAGCCATGACACAGCTAACTATGGCTACACCTTC
TRBJ1-4 | TRBV7-2 | once | TRBD1 | CASRTGQGGEKLFF | TGTGCCAGCAGAACCGGACAGGGCGGAGAAAAACTGTTTTTT
TRBJ1-6 | TRBV15 | . | . | CATSILDRDNSPLHF | .
TRBJ1-2 | TRBV3-1 | few | . | CASSQAGGGYTF | TGTGCCAGCAGCCAAGCGGGGGGCGGCTACACCTTC
TRBJ2-5 | TRBV12-3/TRBV12-4 | few | . | CASSDGRQETQYF | TGTGCCAGCTCGGACGGCCGTCAAGAGACCCAGTACTTC
TRBJ1-1 | TRBV20-1 | . | TRBD1 | CRTGASTEAFF | TGCAGAACAGGGGCTAGCACTGAAGCTTTCTTT
TRBJ2-7 | TRBV7-2 | . | . | CASRSSGLSYGQYF | TGTGCCAGCAGGAGTAGCGGCCTCTCCTACGGGCAGTACTTC
TRBJ2-1 | TRBV20-1 | . | . | CSAPMQGRDYNEQFF | TGCAGTGCTCCCATGCAGGGCAGAGATTACAATGAGCAGTTCTTC
TRBJ1-2 | TRBV27 | few | TRBD1 | CASSAGQSNYGYTF | TGTGCCAGCAGCGCGGGACAGTCTAACTATGGCTACACCTTC
TRBJ1-6 | TRBV7-2 | . | . | CASSPTSSDSPLHF | TGTGCCAGCAGCCCGACCTCCAGTGATTCACCCCTCCACTTT
TRBJ1-1 | TRBV6-4 | . | . | CASSDAGGEAFF | TGTGCCAGCAGTGACGCGGGGGGGGAGGCTTTCTTT
TRBJ2-2 | TRBV20-1 | few | . | CSARFPDGNTGELFF | TGCAGTGCTAGATTTCCGGACGGAAACACCGGGGAGCTGTTTTTT
TRBJ1-1 | TRBV2 | . | . | CASTAPGSKAEAFF | TGTGCCAGCACAGCACCAGGGTCCAAAGCTGAAGCTTTCTTT
TRBJ1-1 | TRBV29-1 | . | . | CSVEDGGTTEAFF | TGCAGCGTTGAAGATGGAGGGACCACTGAAGCTTTCTTT
TRBJ2-6 | TRBV4-3 | many | . | CASSQDRGSGANVLTF | TGCGCCAGCAGCCAAGATCGCGGCTCTGGGGCCAACGTCCTGACTTTC
TRBJ2-2 | TRBV6-5 | . | . | CASTKTGGVGGELFF | TGTGCCAGCACGAAGACAGGAGGAGTTGGCGGGGAGCTGTTTTTT
TRBJ1-6 | TRBV20-1 | few | TRBD1 | CSARQTGQSSPLHF | TGCAGTGCTAGGCAGACAGGGCAGAGTTCACCCCTCCACTTT
TRBJ2-6 | TRBV6-5 | once | TRBD1 | CASSYSDRGHPGANVLTF | TGTGCCAGCAGTTACTCGGACAGGGGGCATCCTGGGGCCAACGTCCTGACTTTC
TRBJ1-2 | TRBV9 | . | . | CASSVASSHGYTF | TGTGCCAGCAGCGTAGCATCGTCGCATGGCTACACCTTC
TRBJ1-1 | TRBV9 | . | . | CASSVGDWGQGALTFF | .
TRBJ2-3 | TRBV6-2/TRBV6-3 | . | . | CASSPRDTRTDTQYF | TGTGCCAGCAGCCCCCGGGACACTCGCACAGATACGCAGTATTTT
TRBJ1-5 | TRBV12-3/TRBV12-4 | . | TRBD1 | CASSSMSGTGMNQPQHF | TGCGCCAGCAGTTCCATGTCCGGGACAGGGATGAATCAGCCCCAGCATTTT
TRBJ1-4 | TRBV20-1 | few | . | CSARDEKLFF | TGCAGTGCTAGAGATGAAAAACTGTTTTTT
TRBJ2-5 | TRBV20-1 | . | . | CSARDRRGNQETQYF | TGCAGTGCTAGAGATCGCAGGGGAAACCAAGAGACCCAGTACTTC
TRBJ1-5 | TRBV3-1 | few | . | CASSDGTINQPQHF | TGTGCCAGCAGCGATGGGACAATCAATCAGCCCCAGCATTTT
TRBJ2-1 | TRBV10-3 | few | TRBD2 | CAIKSGGGAVDEQFF | TGTGCCATCAAGTCGGGCGGGGGGGCTGTCGATGAGCAGTTCTTC
TRBJ2-1 | TRBV18 | . | . | CASSPGFNNEQFF | TGTGCCAGCTCACCAGGATTCAACAATGAGCAGTTCTTC
TRBJ2-7 | TRBV7-2 | once | TRBD2 | CASSSSSGGESYNEQYF | TGTGCCAGCAGCTCGTCTAGCGGGGGAGAATCCTACAATGAGCAGTACTTC
TRBJ2-4 | TRBV4-3 | . | . | CASSQEFRQGNIQYF | TGCGCCAGCAGCCAAGAATTTAGGCAGGGGAACATTCAGTACTTC
TRBJ2-1 | TRBV7-9 | once | . | CASSRLWEQFF | TGTGCCAGCAGCCGATTGTGGGAGCAGTTCTTC
TRBJ2-5 | TRBV6-6 | . | . | CASSDSSFGETQYF | TGTGCCAGCAGTGACTCCTCGTTCGGAGAGACCCAGTACTTC
TRBJ2-2 | TRBV5-6 | . | . | CASSPDGANTEELFF | TGTGCCAGCAGCCCTGACGGTGCGAACACCGAGGAGCTGTTTTTT
TRBJ2-7 | TRBV7-2 | . | . | CASSLAYDGSYEQYF | TGTGCCAGCAGCTTAGCGTACGACGGATCCTACGAGCAGTACTTC
TRBJ1-1 | TRBV12-3/TRBV12-4 | . | . | CASRPRPSEAFF | TGTGCCAGCAGGCCCCGTCCAAGTGAAGCTTTCTTT
TRBJ1-2 | TRBV28 | . | TRBD1 | CASSRDSWGGYTF | TGTGCCAGCAGCCGGGACAGTTGGGGGGGCTACACCTTC